The sequence of this T cell receptor beta chain was determined in a study of blood T cell repertoires in COVID-19 (dated by TCRdb to the early 2020s). In terms of the full investigation: Samples from collaborators originated in the United States, Italy and Spain and spanned both the acute and convalescent phases of COVID-19. The material from the prospective study consisted of cDNA or gDNA derived from T cells, B-cell-depleted T cells, or PBMCs. Deeply sampled blood TCRbeta repertoires from subjects exposed to, actively infected with, or recovered from COVID-19 were included in the dataset. A freely available public database, intended as a resource for researchers studying the immune response to SARS-CoV-2, is where the repertoires were released. Samples were obtained from the ongoing ImmuneRACE study (first 160 participants) and from over 1,000 subjects provided by 6 global collaborators. Nearly every sample came with metadata listing a de-identified subject ID, COVID-19 status, age in years and sex. HLA class I and class II types, where available, came from metadata supplied by the sample provider rather than from assay-based typing.

The immunoSEQ Assay, a bias-controlled multiplex PCR, was used to amplify TCRbeta CDR3 regions from genomic DNA. Regarding the original processing steps: The number of nucleated cells in each sample was estimated from the amplification of reference gene primers within the assay. To quantify the absolute abundance of each unique TCRbeta CDR3 rearrangement, sequence reads were collapsed and filtered. For each sample, productive Simpson clonality was calculated as the square root of Simpson's diversity index across productive rearrangements. TCRdb mirrors the immuneACCESS table, restricted to in-frame sequences. Some clones are absent from its copies; in checked studies, under half trace to an unresolved V gene, and the reason for the others is unknown. The V and J calls and clone size come from that table; D and trimming were worked out from the DNA. The sample table contains approximately 150,000 clones; only one count was recorded for more than 75% of them. 2.5% to 3% of the sample is taken by the ten largest.

At one collaborating source in Seattle, patients were enrolled during active infection and were followed longitudinally through the course of disease. Collaborating institutions collected whole blood in K2EDTA tubes following their own protocols. Collaborator samples were shipped for TCRbeta analysis as frozen whole blood, isolated PBMCs, or DNA extracted from either sample type. As concerns this clone: Its target antigen remains unknown. No base-level quality is on record; no much larger clone is a single base apart.

V is reduced by 6 bases and J by 1 base, leaving a spacing of 12 bases between them. For CDR1 and CDR2, the germline V gene lists ENHRY and SYGVKD. The CDR3 runs 14 amino acids, cysteine and phenylalanine included. Solely the CDR3 DNA is kept, with 42 bases framed from the first base. Study-level results and caveats: The amount of clinical and demographic metadata varied by source and participant and was provided uncurated.

Sequencing was performed on peripheral blood. The V and J segments used are TRBV10-3 and TRBJ1-1; a tentative D call is TRBD1 (5 bases match). The source is a woman at least 80 years old with COVID-19, enrolled during active disease. The nucleotide sequence is TGTGCCATCAGCCTCACGACAGCGAACACTGAAGCTTTCTTT. It encodes CAISLTTANTEAFF.